Described below is a single TCR beta chain sequence and its context. The antigen remains undetermined. Libraries were prepared by immunoSEQ multiplex PCR; TCRdb keeps only in-frame clonotypes and omits some of them. This table holds roughly 130,000 clones, about 89% found once. The data were obtained in a study of T cell responses to AZD1222 COVID-19 vaccine. Study-level findings and limits: Along spike, vaccine-associated CD4 TCRs were found throughout, with dominance at 160-218 and 743-854.

This TCR was sampled from an adult who received the MenACWY meningococcal vaccine as a control. The material sequenced was peripheral blood, taken 28 days after the second dose of the MenACWY control vaccine.

The CDR3 bases are TGTGCCAGTAGTATAGGACCGTGGAACACTGAAGCTTTCTTT. Encoded protein: CASSIGPWNTEAFF. The genes are TRBV19 and TRBJ1-1; no firm D call. Between the trimmed V and J ends, which lost 1 base and 1 base, there was a span of 7 bases. Germline-derived CDR1 and CDR2 are LNHDA and SQIVND (reference sequence). This CDR3 comprises 14 residues.